This T cell receptor beta chain was sequenced for a study of shared clonotypes between healthy human individuals. Findings and caveats of the study: An effect of sequencing depth on clonotype sharing among donors was expected.

Note on this clone: What it binds is not known.

The CDR3 runs 16 residues. V gave up 3 bases and J gave up 1 base; unmatched junction bases: 8. Germline V gene lookup returns CDR1 SGHDT and CDR2 YYEEEE. The run depth of the assay was deep. Sorted subsets were amplified in replicate PCRs using approximately 200 ng DNA, about 30,000 T cell genomes. Clones were read by immunoSEQ multiplex PCR, and TCRdb kept only the in-frame ones, dropping some. The sample includes 850,000 to 1,200,000 clones, more than 65% of them seen just once. Sequenced material: memory CD4+ T cells sorted from blood. Subset reported: CD45RA-negative fraction. This chain uses TRBV5-6 with TRBJ2-7; 9 bases agree with TRBD2. The source of this sequence is a man younger than 35 in good health. DNA for the CDR3: TGTGCCAGCAGCTCAATAGCGGGAGTCCCGTCCTACGAGCAGTACTTC. Encoded protein: CASSSIAGVPSYEQYF.